This TCR beta chain came from a study of blood T cell repertoires in COVID-19. Original processing methods: Quantification of nucleated cells was approximated via reference gene primer amplification. Clones were read by immunoSEQ multiplex PCR, and TCRdb kept only the in-frame ones, dropping some. V and J calls and clone size are as listed in that table; D and trimming were resolved from the DNA. Among 75,000 to 90,000 clones, roughly 86% were seen once, and the ten largest hold 4.5% to 6%. With 0 bases clipped from V and 0 bases from J, the junction kept 10 bases outside the gene matches. The CDR3 covers 19 residues. The germline CDR1 and CDR2 sequences are SGHRS and YFSETQ.

J is TRBJ2-2 and V is TRBV5-1; 8 nucleotides align to TRBD2. The specimen was peripheral blood. The source is a man aged 45-60 years with active or convalescent COVID-19. The CDR3 sequence is CASSLDGLAYTANTGELFF. CDR3 in DNA: TGCGCCAGCAGCTTGGATGGACTAGCCTACACCGCGAACACCGGGGAGCTGTTTTTT.